This is a list of T cell receptor beta chains from one sample in a study of OX40 agonist ivuxolimab in advanced cancers. The method was immunoSEQ multiplex PCR; TCRdb's version includes in-frame clones alone and lacks a portion of them. This sample carries approximately 91,000 clones, roughly 84% of them seen once, and the ten largest clones take approximately 0.3%. The input for sequencing was CD4+ or CD8+ T cells sorted from blood, taken in a trial of the OX40 agonist ivuxolimab. The receptors originated from an adult with an advanced solid tumor such as melanoma, head and neck, liver or kidney cancer. The CDR3 runs from the conserved cysteine through the conserved F or W. The D gene is left open where the match is weak. Rows give clone size only sometimes, using once, few, many, or a class for an expanded clone.

D gene	V gene	clone size	J gene	CDR3 DNA	CDR3 protein
-	TRBV7-2	-	TRBJ2-1	TGTGCCAGCAGCCCGCCAGCGGCGGGGTACCATGTGGAGCAGTTCTTC	CASSPPAAGYHVEQFF
TRBD2	TRBV19	-	TRBJ2-7	TGTGCCAGTAGTATAGAGCCGCCTCCAGCGGGGGAGCAGTACTTC	CASSIEPPPAGEQYF
-	TRBV5-4	-	TRBJ2-3	TGTGCCAGCAGCTGGGGGAAGGATACGCAGTATTTT	CASSWGKDTQYF
-	TRBV7-2	-	TRBJ2-7	TGTGCCAGCAGCCCCGTCTCCCAAGGGGAGCAGTACTTC	CASSPVSQGEQYF
-	TRBV19	-	TRBJ2-3	TGTGCCAGTAGTATTGGGCAGAAGACGCAGTATTTT	CASSIGQKTQYF
-	TRBV7-2	-	TRBJ2-5	TGTGCCAGCAGCTCCGGACTACACTCCGAGACCCAGTACTTC	CASSSGLHSETQYF
TRBD1	TRBV12-5	-	TRBJ2-4	TGTGCTAGTGCCCGACAGGGGATCAACATTCAGTACTTC	CASARQGINIQYF
TRBD2	TRBV7-6	-	TRBJ2-1	TGTGCCAGCAGCCCGGGGGGTCAATACAATGAGCAGTTCTTC	CASSPGGQYNEQFF
-	TRBV11-2	-	TRBJ2-3	TGTGCCAGCAGCCCTCGAAACTCAGATACGCAGTATTTT	CASSPRNSDTQYF
TRBD1	TRBV5-6	once	TRBJ1-1	TGTGCCAGCAGCTTTACTGACAGGGGCACTGAAGCTTTCTTT	CASSFTDRGTEAFF
TRBD1	TRBV27	few	TRBJ1-6	TGTGCCAACAACGTCCAGGGGGCCGGCTCCTATAATTCACCCCTCCACTTT	CANNVQGAGSYNSPLHF
TRBD1	TRBV19	-	TRBJ1-6	TGTGCCAGTAGGGACCCCGGGACAGGGTTTTCACCCCTCCACTTT	CASRDPGTGFSPLHF
TRBD1	TRBV14	-	TRBJ1-2	TGTGCCAGCAGCCAGACTAGGACAGGGGCCGGCTACACCTTC	CASSQTRTGAGYTF
TRBD1	TRBV2	few	TRBJ1-5	TGTGCCAGCATAAGCGACAGGGCCAATCAGCCCCAGCATTTT	CASISDRANQPQHF
-	TRBV18	-	TRBJ2-2	TGTGCCAGCTCCAAGGAGGGGGTGAACACCGGGGAGCTGTTTTTT	CASSKEGVNTGELFF
TRBD2	TRBV5-1	-	TRBJ2-7	TGCGCCAGCAGCTTCGCGGGGGGCGTCTACGAGCAGTACTTC	CASSFAGGVYEQYF
-	TRBV1	-	TRBJ2-3	TGCACCAGCAGCCGACAGGGGGCGAAGACAGATACGCAGTATTTT	CTSSRQGAKTDTQYF
-	TRBV5-6	-	TRBJ1-1	TGTGCCAGCACCCTCTACGCGGCGCGCTTTAACACTGAAGCTTTCTTT	CASTLYAARFNTEAFF
-	TRBV7-6	-	TRBJ2-1	TGTGCCAGCAGCTCCGACGGGTACAATGAGCAGTTCTTC	CASSSDGYNEQFF
-	TRBV9	-	TRBJ1-3	TGTGCCAGCAGCCCAAGAACAGGGTCTACAGGAAACACCATATATTTT	CASSPRTGSTGNTIYF
TRBD1	TRBV27	-	TRBJ1-5	TGTGCCAGCAGGAAACAGGGGGGAAGCAATCAGCCCCAGCATTTT	CASRKQGGSNQPQHF
-	TRBV11-2	-	TRBJ2-1	TGTGCCAGCAGCCTTCCCTCCTACAATGAGCAGTTCTTC	CASSLPSYNEQFF
TRBD1	TRBV19	-	TRBJ1-1	TGTGCCAGTAGTACCGTCGACAGGGTTGGGACTGAAGCTTTCTTT	CASSTVDRVGTEAFF
-	TRBV7-8	-	TRBJ1-1	TGTGCCAGCAGCTCGACAGCGCGAGGGGCTGAAGCTTTCTTT	CASSSTARGAEAFF
TRBD2	TRBV11-2	-	TRBJ2-5	TGTGCCAGCAGTCATGCGCTAGCGGGGGCCGGGGGGACCCAGTACTTC	CASSHALAGAGGTQYF
-	TRBV6-5	-	TRBJ2-2	TGTGCCAGCAGCCCCGGCACCGGGGAGCTGTTTTTT	CASSPGTGELFF
TRBD1	TRBV5-1	-	TRBJ2-5	TGCGCCAGCAGCTGGGGGGACAGGGGCCAAGAGACCCAGTACTTC	CASSWGDRGQETQYF
-	TRBV7-2	-	TRBJ2-3	TGTGCCAGCAGCTTAGACGGGACTAGCACAGATACGCAGTATTTT	CASSLDGTSTDTQYF
-	TRBV7-9	-	TRBJ2-7	TGTGCCAGCAGCCCAGTCTCCTACGAGCAGTACTTC	CASSPVSYEQYF
-	TRBV11-2	-	TRBJ1-4	TGTGCCAGCAGCCTAGGGCTATCTAATGAAAAACTGTTTTTT	CASSLGLSNEKLFF
-	TRBV5-4	-	TRBJ2-3	TGTGCCAGCAGCTTGCAGGCACTCCTAGGCACAGATACGCAGTATTTT	CASSLQALLGTDTQYF
-	TRBV18	-	TRBJ2-5	TGTGCCAGCTCACCAGAGCAGGAGACCCAGTACTTC	CASSPEQETQYF
TRBD1	TRBV30	-	TRBJ2-1	TGTGCCTGGAGTGGGACAGGGAACAATGAGCAGTTCTTC	CAWSGTGNNEQFF
-	TRBV6-5	few	TRBJ1-4	TGTGCCAGCAACAGTGGTGCAACTAATGAAAAACTGTTTTTT	CASNSGATNEKLFF
-	TRBV19	-	TRBJ2-5	TGTGCCAGTAGTATAGGAGTGGGGCGGCCTGAGTGGGAGACCCAGTACTTC	CASSIGVGRPEWETQYF
TRBD1	TRBV5-5	-	TRBJ2-2	TGTGCCAGCAGCCTAGGGACAGGGGAGAACACCGGGGAGCTGTTTTTT	CASSLGTGENTGELFF
-	TRBV4-2	-	TRBJ2-3	TGTGCCAGCAGCCAGGGGACTGGGACAGATACGCAGTATTTT	CASSQGTGTDTQYF